The 10 T cell receptor beta chains presented below share a single source sample, sequenced in a study of blood T cells in healthy people across ages. For the second PCR, which ran for about 7 to 11 cycles, a sample-barcoded 5' primer and a J-beta primer mix were used. One entry per CDR3 protein, called by TCRdb with MiXCR from the 5' RACE reads. The table shows 550,000 to 750,000 distinct CDR3 sequences, with roughly 21% occurring only once. The sequenced sample consisted of blood. The origin of the receptors is a man between 65 and 79 years old in good health.

V and J are TRBV7-2 and TRBJ2-5, with 13 bases identical to TRBD2. CDR3 length: 15 amino acids. Trimming took 5 bases from V and 5 from J; bases not matched to a gene: 5. Germline V gives CDR1 SGHTA, CDR2 FQGNSA. CDR3 nucleotides: TGTGCCAGCAGCCTGGGACTAGCGGGATATGAGACCCAGTACTTC. Translating gives CASSLGLAGYETQYF.

This clonotype was seen only a few times. The chain combines TRBV5-1 with TRBJ2-3; TRBD1 or TRBD2 may be the D gene (5 bases each). V lost 0 bases, J lost 5 bases, and 13 bases lay in between. This CDR3 has 15 amino acids. Germline assignment: CDR1 SGHRS and CDR2 YFSETQ. CDR3: CASSLAGTAGDTQYF. The CDR3 DNA reads TGCGCCAGCAGCTTGGCCGGGACGGCCGGAGATACGCAGTATTTT.

The chain joins TRBV4-2 to TRBJ1-5; a weak D match, TRBD1 (6 bases). V was cut by 5 bases and J by 0 bases, with 17 bases left in between. The CDR3 loop spans 17 amino acids. Germline V gene sequence: CDR1 LGHNA, CDR2 YNFKEQ. CDR3 in DNA: TGTGCCAGCAGCATTTCGGCGGGGGCCGATAGCAATCAGCCCCAGCATTTT. Translated, it gives CASSISAGADSNQPQHF.

There are a few counts of this clonotype. The genes are TRBV5-1 and TRBJ2-1; tentative D call: TRBD2 (6 bases). The germline V gene has CDR1 SGHRS and CDR2 YFSETQ. V lost 0 bases and J lost 10, with 14 bases in between. This CDR3 contains 14 residues. The CDR3 is CASSLGSGVGEQFF. CDR3 in DNA: TGCGCCAGCAGCTTGGGATCGGGAGTTGGGGAGCAGTTCTTC.

The rearrangement uses TRBV6-6 and TRBJ2-3; 12 nucleotides agree with TRBD1. The V gene end was trimmed by 10 bases and the J gene end by 4 bases; junction bases not matched to a gene: 9. Germline V gene lookup returns CDR1 MNHNY and CDR2 SVGAGI (reference sequence). The CDR3 runs 15 residues. The CDR3 DNA is TGTGCCATCAAGGGACAGGGGGCCCGTGCAGATACGCAGTATTTT. It codes for CAIKGQGARADTQYF.

This clonotype was seen ten or more times. V and J are TRBV3-1 and TRBJ2-5; D perhaps matches TRBD2 (6 bases). With 2 bases removed from V and 1 base from J, the gap between germline ends came to 14 bases. This CDR3 has 16 residues. Germline values: CDR1 LGHDT, CDR2 YNNKEL (reference sequence). CDR3 region: CASSQTLRDFQETQYF. DNA for the CDR3: TGTGCCAGCAGCCAAACGCTCCGGGACTTCCAAGAGACCCAGTACTTC.

This clonotype was detected only a few times. The CDR3 sequence: CATSGWGGYNEQFF. DNA of the CDR3: TGTGCCACCTCCGGGTGGGGGGGCTACAATGAGCAGTTCTTC. The genes are TRBV14 and TRBJ2-5; 7 nucleotides match TRBD2. The tail of the sequence fits TRBJ2-1 better, so the J call may be wrong. The CDR3 has 14 amino acids. Germline CDR1 and CDR2: SGHDN and FVKESK.

Only one count was recorded for this clonotype. The chain recombines TRBV7-3 with TRBJ2-1; 11 bases align to TRBD2. This CDR3 comprises 14 residues. Germline V CDR1 and CDR2: SGHTA, FQGTGA. Trimming removed 11 bases from V and 8 bases from J; junction bases left unmatched: 11. Written as DNA, the CDR3 is TGTGCCCGCATGTTAGCGGGAGGGCGGGATGAGCAGTTCTTC. Protein product: CARMLAGGRDEQFF.

This clonotype has a handful of counts. The genes are TRBV7-2 and TRBJ2-7; TRBD2 agrees at 7 bases. V was clipped by 1 base and J by 2 bases; unmatched bases: 8. Germline CDR1 SGHTA, CDR2 FQGNSA. The CDR3 extends over 16 amino acids. CDR3 sequence reads: CASSLELAAYPYEQYF. CDR3 in DNA: TGTGCCAGCAGCTTAGAGCTAGCGGCCTACCCCTACGAGCAGTACTTC.

This clonotype was counted a few times. This chain joins TRBV4-2 and TRBJ1-2, with D possibly being TRBD1 (6 bases). The V gene's germline CDR1 is LGHNA and CDR2 YNFKEQ. CDR3 size: 15 residues. V lost 0 bases, J lost 5 bases, and 13 bases lay in between. The CDR3 protein is CASSQEGTNLYGYTF. In DNA, the CDR3 is TGTGCCAGCAGCCAAGAGGGGACAAATTTGTATGGCTACACCTTC.